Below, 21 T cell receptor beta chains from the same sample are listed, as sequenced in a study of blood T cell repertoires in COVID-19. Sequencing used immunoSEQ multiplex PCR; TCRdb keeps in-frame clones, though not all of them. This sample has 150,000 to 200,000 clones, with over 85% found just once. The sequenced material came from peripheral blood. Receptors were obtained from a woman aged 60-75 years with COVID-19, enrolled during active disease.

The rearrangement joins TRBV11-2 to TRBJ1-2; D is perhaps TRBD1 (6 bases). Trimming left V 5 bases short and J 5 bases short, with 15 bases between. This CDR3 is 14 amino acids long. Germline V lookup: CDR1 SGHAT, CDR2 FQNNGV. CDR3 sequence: CASSRPLTGYGYTF. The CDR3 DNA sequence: TGTGCCAGCAGCAGGCCCTTAACAGGGTATGGCTACACCTTC.

CDR3 residues: CASSSPAEIEKLFF. The CDR3 DNA reads TGTGCCAGCAGCTCCCCCGCGGAGATAGAAAAACTGTTTTTT. The chain has TRBV7-9 and TRBJ1-4, with D unclear. CDR3 length: 14 amino acids. Trimming took 4 bases from V and 8 from J, leaving 14 bases between them. Germline CDR1 SEHNR, CDR2 FQNEAQ (reference sequence). Using reference TRBV7-9 and TRBJ1-4 for the parts outside the CDR3, the full variable domain is DTGVSQNPRHKITKRGQNVTFRCDPISEHNRLYWYRQTLGQGPEFLTYFQNEAQLEKSRLLSDRFSAERPKGSFSTLEIQRTEQGDSAMYLCASSSPAEIEKLFFGSGTQLSVL.

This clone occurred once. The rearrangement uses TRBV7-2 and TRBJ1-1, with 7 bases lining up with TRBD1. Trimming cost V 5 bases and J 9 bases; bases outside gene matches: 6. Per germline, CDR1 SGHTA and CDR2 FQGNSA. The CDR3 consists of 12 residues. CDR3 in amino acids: CASSPGTAKAFF. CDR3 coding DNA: TGTGCCAGCAGCCCCGGGACAGCCAAAGCTTTCTTT. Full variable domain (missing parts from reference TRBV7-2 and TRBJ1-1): GAGVSQSPSNKVTEKGKDVELRCDPISGHTALYWYRQSLGQGLEFLIYFQGNSAPDKSGLPSDRFSAERTGGSVSTLTIQRTQQEDSAVYLCASSPGTAKAFFGQGTRLTVV.

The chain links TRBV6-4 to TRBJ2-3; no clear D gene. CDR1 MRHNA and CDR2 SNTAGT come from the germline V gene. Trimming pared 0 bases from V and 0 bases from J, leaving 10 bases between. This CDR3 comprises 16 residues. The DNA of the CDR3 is TGTGCCAGCAGTGACTCAGGAGCTGCTAGCACAGATACGCAGTATTTT. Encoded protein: CASSDSGAASTDTQYF.

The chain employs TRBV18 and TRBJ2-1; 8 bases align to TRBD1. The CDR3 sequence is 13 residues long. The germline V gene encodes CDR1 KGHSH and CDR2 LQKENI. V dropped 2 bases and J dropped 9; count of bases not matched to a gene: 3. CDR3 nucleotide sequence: TGTGCCAGCTCACCAAAGGACAGGGCTGAGCAGTTCTTC. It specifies CASSPKDRAEQFF. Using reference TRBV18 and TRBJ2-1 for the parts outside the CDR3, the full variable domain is NAGVMQNPRHLVRRRGQEARLRCSPMKGHSHVYWYRQLPEEGLKFMVYLQKENIIDESGMPKERFSAEFPKEGPSILRIQQVVRGDSAAYFCASSPKDRAEQFFGPGTRLTVL.

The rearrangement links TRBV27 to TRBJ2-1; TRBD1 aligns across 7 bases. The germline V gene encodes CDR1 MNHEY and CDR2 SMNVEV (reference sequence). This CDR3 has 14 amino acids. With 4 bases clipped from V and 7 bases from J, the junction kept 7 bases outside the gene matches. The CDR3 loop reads CASSSFSGGNEQFF. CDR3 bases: TGTGCCAGCAGTTCCTTTTCAGGGGGAAATGAGCAGTTCTTC.

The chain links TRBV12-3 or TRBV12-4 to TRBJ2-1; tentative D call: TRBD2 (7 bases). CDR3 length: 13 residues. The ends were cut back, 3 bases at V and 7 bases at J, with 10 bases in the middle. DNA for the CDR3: TGTGCCAGCAGTTTGGGGGGGCGGAATGAGCAGTTCTTC. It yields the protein CASSLGGRNEQFF.

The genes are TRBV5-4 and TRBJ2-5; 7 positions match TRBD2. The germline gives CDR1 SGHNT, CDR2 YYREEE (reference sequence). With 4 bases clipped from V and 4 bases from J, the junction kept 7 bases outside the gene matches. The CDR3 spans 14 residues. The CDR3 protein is CASSVRDYGETQYF. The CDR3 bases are TGTGCCAGCAGCGTCCGGGACTATGGAGAGACCCAGTACTTC. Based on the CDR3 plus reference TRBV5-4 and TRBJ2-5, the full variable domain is ETGVTQSPTHLIKTRGQQVTLRCSSQSGHNTVSWYQQALGQGPQFIFQYYREEENGRGNFPPRFSGLQFPNYSSELNVNALELDDSALYLCASSVRDYGETQYFGPGTRLLVL.

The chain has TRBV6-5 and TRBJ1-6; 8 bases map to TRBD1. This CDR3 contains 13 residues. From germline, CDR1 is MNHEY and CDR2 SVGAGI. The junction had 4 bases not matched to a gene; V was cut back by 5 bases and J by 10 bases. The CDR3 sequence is CASSNRQGSPLHF. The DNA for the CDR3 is TGTGCCAGCAGTAACCGACAGGGGTCACCCCTCCACTTT.

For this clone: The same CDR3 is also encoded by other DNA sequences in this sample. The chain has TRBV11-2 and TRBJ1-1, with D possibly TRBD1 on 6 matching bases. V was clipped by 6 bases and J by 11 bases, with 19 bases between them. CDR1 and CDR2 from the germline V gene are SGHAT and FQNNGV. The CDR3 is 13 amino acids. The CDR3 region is CASSFGQTSEAFF. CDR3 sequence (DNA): TGTGCCAGCAGTTTTGGACAGACGAGTGAGGCTTTCTTT.

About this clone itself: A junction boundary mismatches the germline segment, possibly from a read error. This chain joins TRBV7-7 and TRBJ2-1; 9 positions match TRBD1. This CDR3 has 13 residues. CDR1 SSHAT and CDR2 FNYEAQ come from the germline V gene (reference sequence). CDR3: CASSRDRDDEQFF. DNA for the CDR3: TGTGCTAGCAGCCGGGACAGGGACGATGAGCAGTTCTTC.

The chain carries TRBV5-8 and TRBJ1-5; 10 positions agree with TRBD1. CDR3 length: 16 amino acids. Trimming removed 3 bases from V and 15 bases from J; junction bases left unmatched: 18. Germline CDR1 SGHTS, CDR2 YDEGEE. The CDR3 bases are TGTGCCAGCAGCTCGGCGTTTGGGACAGGGGAACGCATTCGGCATTTT. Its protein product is CASSSAFGTGERIRHF.

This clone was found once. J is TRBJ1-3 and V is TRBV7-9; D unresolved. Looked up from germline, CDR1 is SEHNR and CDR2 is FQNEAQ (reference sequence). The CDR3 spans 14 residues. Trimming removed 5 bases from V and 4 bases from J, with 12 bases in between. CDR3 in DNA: TGTGCCAGCAGCGCGAGCGTGGAAGGAAACACCATATATTTT. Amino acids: CASSASVEGNTIYF.

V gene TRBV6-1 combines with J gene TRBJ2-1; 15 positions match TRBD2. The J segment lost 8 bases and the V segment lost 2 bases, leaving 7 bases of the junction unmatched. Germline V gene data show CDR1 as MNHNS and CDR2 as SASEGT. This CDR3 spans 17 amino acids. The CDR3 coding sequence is TGTGCCAGCAGTGAAAGCGTAAGGACTAGCGGGGGGGATGAGCAGTTCTTC. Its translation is CASSESVRTSGGDEQFF.

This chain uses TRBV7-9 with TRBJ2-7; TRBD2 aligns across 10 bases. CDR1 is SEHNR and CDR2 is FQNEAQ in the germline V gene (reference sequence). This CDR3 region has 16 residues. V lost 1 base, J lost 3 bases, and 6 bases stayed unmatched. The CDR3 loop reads CASSLVRAGGNYEQYF. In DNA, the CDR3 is TGTGCCAGCAGCTTAGTCCGAGCGGGGGGGAACTACGAGCAGTACTTC.

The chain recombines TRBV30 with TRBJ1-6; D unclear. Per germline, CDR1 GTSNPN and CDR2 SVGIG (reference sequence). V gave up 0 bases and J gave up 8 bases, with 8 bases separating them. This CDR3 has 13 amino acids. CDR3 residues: CAWSVVSDSPLHF. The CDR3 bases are TGTGCCTGGAGTGTCGTTTCAGATTCACCCCTCCACTTT.

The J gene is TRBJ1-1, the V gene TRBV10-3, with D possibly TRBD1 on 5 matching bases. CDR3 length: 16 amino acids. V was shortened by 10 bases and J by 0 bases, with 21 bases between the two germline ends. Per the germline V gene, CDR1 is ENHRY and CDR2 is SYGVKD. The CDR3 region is CATRPRLDSMNTEAFF. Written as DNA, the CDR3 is TGTGCCACCCGGCCAAGATTAGACAGCATGAACACTGAAGCTTTCTTT.

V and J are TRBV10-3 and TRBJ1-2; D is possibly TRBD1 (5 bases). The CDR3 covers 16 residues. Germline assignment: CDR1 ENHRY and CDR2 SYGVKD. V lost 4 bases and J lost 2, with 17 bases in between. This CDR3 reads CAISAPRGAQNYGYTF. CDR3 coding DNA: TGTGCCATCAGTGCACCTCGTGGGGCTCAAAACTATGGCTACACCTTC.

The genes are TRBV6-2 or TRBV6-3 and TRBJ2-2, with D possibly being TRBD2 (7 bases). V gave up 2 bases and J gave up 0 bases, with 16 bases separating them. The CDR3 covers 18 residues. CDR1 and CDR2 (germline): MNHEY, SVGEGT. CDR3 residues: CASSYLMGGAPNTGELFF. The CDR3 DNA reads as TGTGCCAGCAGTTACCTCATGGGGGGGGCCCCGAACACCGGGGAGCTGTTTTTT.

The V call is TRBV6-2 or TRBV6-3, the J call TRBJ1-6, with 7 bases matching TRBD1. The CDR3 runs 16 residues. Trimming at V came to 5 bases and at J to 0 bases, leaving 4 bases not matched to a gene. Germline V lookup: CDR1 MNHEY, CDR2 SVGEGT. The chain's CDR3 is CASSLQGSSYNSPLHF. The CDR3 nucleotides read TGTGCCAGCAGTCTACAGGGGAGCTCCTATAATTCACCCCTCCACTTT.

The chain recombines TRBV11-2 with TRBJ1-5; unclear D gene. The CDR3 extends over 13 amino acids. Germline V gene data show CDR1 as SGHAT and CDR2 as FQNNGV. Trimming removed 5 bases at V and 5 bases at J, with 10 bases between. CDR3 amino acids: CASSVTADQPQHF. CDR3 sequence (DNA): TGTGCCAGCAGCGTTACAGCGGATCAGCCCCAGCATTTT.